This T cell receptor beta chain was found in a study of T cell repertoires in cytomegalovirus infection. Study at large: Epitope selection comprised recently identified HLA-C-restricted CMV epitopes and well-studied HLA-B-restricted CMV epitopes. From public TCR beta signatures came an indication of both CMV infection and matching HLA type. Study-wide findings and caveats: Dominant in the ex vivo response were TCR beta clonotypes restricted by HLA-C and specific for CMV. People with CMV and the relevant HLA were identified by cumulative public TCR beta family frequency.

Germline assignment: CDR1 LGHNA and CDR2 YNFKEQ. The CDR3 totals 18 residues. The V and J ends lost 0 bases and 6 bases respectively, with 21 bases between them. With respect to this clonotype: The target antigen is unknown.

TCRdb called the reads again in MiXCR, with one record for every CDR3 protein. The sample shows roughly 990,000 distinct CDR3 sequences, around 29% of them seen only once. The sequencing here drew on cultured CD8+ T cells from PBMCs, taken from culture after CMV antigen stimulation. The chain links TRBV4-2 to TRBJ1-5; the D is unclear. The receptor comes from a human donor in good health (CMV status not recorded). Some clones in this sample may be carry-over from other donors' samples. CDR3 sequence: CASSQEGPEGYLGQPQHF. CDR3 DNA: TGTGCCAGCAGCCAAGAGGGTCCAGAGGGCTACTTGGGTCAGCCCCAGCATTTT.